This T cell receptor beta chain was sequenced during a study of blood T cell repertoires in COVID-19 (dated by TCRdb to between 2020 and 2021). With regard to the full study: Samples covering the acute and convalescent phases of COVID-19 were provided by collaborators in the United States, Italy and Spain. The material from the prospective study consisted of cDNA or gDNA derived from T cells, B-cell-depleted T cells, or PBMCs. Subjects who had been exposed to COVID-19, were actively infected with it, or had recovered from it provided the deeply sampled blood TCRbeta repertoires that made up the dataset. The repertoires were released in a freely available public database meant as a resource for research on the immune response to SARS-CoV-2. The samples were drawn from the first 160 participants of the ongoing ImmuneRACE study and from under 1,500 subjects provided by 6 global collaborators. The sample metadata nearly always contained a de-identified subject ID, COVID-19 status, age in years and sex. Where available, HLA class I and class II types were taken from metadata supplied by the sample provider and were not determined by assay-based typing. General conclusions and limits of the study: The quantity of clinical and demographic metadata differed by source and by participant and was supplied without curation.

Trimmed from V: 1 base; trimmed from J: 5 bases; junction bases lacking a gene match: 18. Including the terminal cysteine and phenylalanine, the CDR3 comprises 19 residues. The kept DNA is CDR3 alone, 57 bases in frame from the first base. Per the germline V gene, LGHNA is the CDR1 and YSLEER is the CDR2. The collaborating institutions used their own protocols to collect whole blood in K2EDTA tubes. For TCRbeta analysis, collaborator samples were shipped as frozen whole blood, as isolated PBMCs, or as DNA extracted from either sample type. This clone was counted a few times. The antigen it binds to is not known. Within one base of it there is no much larger clone, and no base qualities were kept. The immunoSEQ Assay, a bias-controlled multiplex PCR, was used to amplify TCRbeta CDR3 regions from genomic DNA. The authors' pipeline ran thus. Within the assay, amplification of reference gene primers was used to estimate how many nucleated cells each sample contained. To quantify the absolute abundance of each unique TCRbeta CDR3 rearrangement, sequence reads were collapsed and filtered. For each sample, productive Simpson clonality was calculated as the square root of Simpson's diversity index over productive rearrangements. TCRdb stores this immuneACCESS table with in-frame sequences only. Part of the clones is absent; in the studies checked, under half of the shortfall reflects unresolved V genes, and no reason is known for the rest. V, J and clone size are those of that table, while D and trimming were read from the DNA. The sample table contains over 65,000 clones; only one count was recorded for around 80% of them. The top ten constitute approximately 12% of the sample.

The material sequenced was peripheral blood. This TCR was recovered from a woman aged 40 to 50 with active or convalescent COVID-19. The chain couples TRBV4-3 to TRBJ2-7, and TRBD1 aligns with 9 junction nucleotides. The CDR3 has the sequence CASSQGYLSGTGNEDEQYF. The DNA is as follows: TGCGCCAGCAGCCAAGGTTACCTTTCGGGGACAGGGAATGAAGACGAGCAGTACTTC.